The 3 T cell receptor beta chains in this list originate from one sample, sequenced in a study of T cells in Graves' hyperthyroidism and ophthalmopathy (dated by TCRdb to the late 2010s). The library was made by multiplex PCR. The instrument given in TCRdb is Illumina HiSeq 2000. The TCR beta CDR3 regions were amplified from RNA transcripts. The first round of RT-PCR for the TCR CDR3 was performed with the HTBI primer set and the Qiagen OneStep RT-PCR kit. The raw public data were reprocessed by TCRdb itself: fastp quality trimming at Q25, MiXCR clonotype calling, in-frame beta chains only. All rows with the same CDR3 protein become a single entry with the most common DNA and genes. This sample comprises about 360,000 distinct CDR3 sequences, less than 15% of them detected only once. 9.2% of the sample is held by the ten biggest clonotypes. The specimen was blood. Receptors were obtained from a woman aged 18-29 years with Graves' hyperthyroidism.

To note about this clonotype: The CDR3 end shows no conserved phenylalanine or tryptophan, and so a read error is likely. CDR3 coding DNA: TGTTCGAGCAGTTTGGGCCATACGGATATCTATGGCTACACCTTG. This encodes CSSSLGHTDIYGYTL. The gene calls are TRBV28 and TRBJ1-2; D is uncertain. This CDR3 has 15 residues. The V gene's germline CDR1 is MDHEN and CDR2 SYDVKM.

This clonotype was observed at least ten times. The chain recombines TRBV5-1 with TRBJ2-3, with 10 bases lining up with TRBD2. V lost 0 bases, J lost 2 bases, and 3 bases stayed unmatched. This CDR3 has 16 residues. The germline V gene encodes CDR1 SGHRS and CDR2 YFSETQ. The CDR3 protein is CASSLAAGGPTDTQYF. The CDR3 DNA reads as TGCGCCAGCAGCTTGGCAGCGGGGGGGCCCACAGATACGCAGTATTTT.

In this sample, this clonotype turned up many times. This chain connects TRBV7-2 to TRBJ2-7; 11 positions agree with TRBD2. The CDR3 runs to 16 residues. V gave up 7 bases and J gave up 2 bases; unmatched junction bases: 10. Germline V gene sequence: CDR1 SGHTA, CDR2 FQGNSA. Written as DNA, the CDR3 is TGTGCCAGCACCCCTTTAGGGACTAGCGGAACCTACGAGCAGTACTTC. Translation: CASTPLGTSGTYEQYF.